The clone carrying this T cell receptor (beta chain) was detected many times. Researchers made TCR beta libraries by using iRepertoire HTBI primers and running Arm-PCR on CDR3 regions. From the multiplex PCR reads, TCRdb called clonotypes with MiXCR, one entry per CDR3 protein. The data show about 470,000 distinct CDR3 sequences, roughly 20% seen once. Time point here: persistent/refractory GD, antithyroid drugs over 5 years with positive TRAb. After RNA was extracted from PBMCs, the TCR library was made from it. The data are from a study of regulatory T cells in long-lasting Graves disease. V lost 11 bases, J lost 6 bases, and 19 bases lay in between. Per germline, CDR1 MNHNS and CDR2 SASEGT. The CDR3 runs to 13 residues.

The sample consisted of peripheral blood mononuclear cells (PBMCs), taken when the disease was refractory, from a patient treated with antithyroid drugs. The rearrangement joins TRBV6-1 to TRBJ1-1; D is ambiguous. The receptor was isolated from a female donor with Graves disease. Here the CDR3 DNA reads TGTGCCGCCTGGCCAGGAGGTTTGGCTGAAGCTTTCTTT. This gives the protein CAAWPGGLAEAFF.